The 14 T cell receptor beta chains reported below all come from one sample, sequenced in a study of control samples from healthy donors and cancer patients. Assay used: immunoSEQ multiplex PCR; TCRdb lists only in-frame clones, some missing. Among about 170,000 clones listed, about 91% were seen once. Material for sequencing was blood. The receptor set was obtained from a woman in her thirties or forties in good health.

The chain has TRBV3-1 (or the pseudogene TRBV3-2) and TRBJ2-7; no definite D call. Germline lookup yields CDR1 LGHDT and CDR2 YNNKEL (reference sequence). Trimming shortened V by 2 bases and J by 4 bases, and 6 bases separated the two germline ends. The CDR3 is 12 amino acids. CDR3 residues: CASSQRGYEQYF. In DNA, the CDR3 is TGTGCCAGCAGCCAACGCGGATACGAGCAGTACTTC.

The V gene is TRBV6-5, the J gene TRBJ2-7; D possibly corresponds to TRBD1 (6 bases). The CDR3 is 13 amino acids. The germline gives CDR1 MNHEY, CDR2 SVGAGI. V lost 8 bases and J 5 bases, leaving 16 bases between the germline ends. CDR3 in DNA: TGTGCCAGCCAAGCCTTAACAGGGAACGAGCAGTACTTC. Translated, it gives CASQALTGNEQYF.

The CDR3 loop is CAISEAENQPQHF. In nucleotides, the CDR3 is TGTGCCATCAGTGAGGCCGAAAATCAGCCCCAGCATTTT. The rearrangement uses TRBV10-3 and TRBJ1-5; D not resolved. V shed 2 bases and J shed 4 bases, with 6 bases lying between them. The germline V gene encodes CDR1 ENHRY and CDR2 SYGVKD. The CDR3 is 13 residues long.

This clone was found once. The chain uses TRBV6-1 and TRBJ1-5, with D perhaps matching TRBD1 (6 bases). Germline V gives CDR1 MNHNS, CDR2 SASEGT. This CDR3 is 15 amino acids long. Trimming stripped 0 bases from V and 3 bases from J, with 9 bases between. CDR3: CASSEATGYNQPQHF. The DNA for the CDR3 is TGTGCCAGCAGTGAAGCTACAGGGTACAATCAGCCCCAGCATTTT.

The chain links TRBV6-5 to TRBJ2-1, with TRBD2 as a possible D gene (6 bases). This CDR3 region has 13 residues. V lost 6 bases and J lost 7, with 13 bases in between. Germline V CDR1 and CDR2: MNHEY, SVGAGI. CDR3 nucleotide sequence: TGTGCCAGCAGGGACGTGACTAGGAATGAGCAGTTCTTC. It yields the protein CASRDVTRNEQFF.

The rearrangement joins TRBV11-3 to TRBJ2-5; a weak D match, TRBD1 (6 bases). There are 13 residues in the CDR3. Germline CDR1 is SGHNT and CDR2 is YENEEA. Trimming left V 6 bases short and J 5 bases short, with 13 bases between. CDR3 sequence: CASSSRGGETQYF. CDR3 nucleotide sequence: TGTGCCAGCAGTTCCAGGGGTGGGGAGACCCAGTACTTC.

The gene calls are TRBV19 and TRBJ1-1; D remains ambiguous. The germline gives CDR1 LNHDA, CDR2 SQIVND (reference sequence). The V gene lost 5 bases and the J gene lost 0 bases, with 7 bases spanning the gap. The CDR3 totals 13 residues. CDR3: CASSFGLNTEAFF. The CDR3 coding sequence is TGTGCCAGTAGTTTCGGATTGAACACTGAAGCTTTCTTT.

The chain carries TRBV18 and TRBJ1-1; D might be TRBD1 (5 bases). The germline gives CDR1 KGHSH, CDR2 LQKENI. The CDR3 totals 13 residues. The V end lost 5 bases, the J end lost 3 bases, and 10 bases lay between the germline ends. CDR3 coding DNA: TGTGCCAGCTCAAGGAGCAGGGACACTGAAGCTTTCTTT. This encodes CASSRSRDTEAFF.

The genes are TRBV29-1 and TRBJ1-2; the D is unclear. The germline V and J ends were trimmed by 5 bases and 2 bases, with 9 bases remaining between them. The germline CDR1 and CDR2 sequences are SQVTM and ANQGSEA. CDR3 length: 12 amino acids. CDR3: CSVQADNYGYTF. The CDR3 DNA reads as TGCAGCGTTCAGGCTGACAACTATGGCTACACCTTC.

The chain is built from TRBV5-1 and TRBJ2-7; 14 nucleotides agree with TRBD2. This CDR3 contains 18 residues. Trimming at V came to 4 bases and at J to 0 bases, leaving 9 bases not matched to a gene. Germline CDR1 is SGHRS and CDR2 is YFSETQ. The CDR3 DNA follows: TGCGCCAGCAGCACGGGACTAGCGGGGGCCCAGGCCTCCTACGAGCAGTACTTC. This translates into CASSTGLAGAQASYEQYF.

The V call is TRBV3-1 (or the pseudogene TRBV3-2), the J call TRBJ1-5; D is unclear. V lost 2 bases to trimming and J lost 4 bases, with 3 bases between them. CDR3 size: 12 residues. Germline V gene data show CDR1 as LGHDT and CDR2 as YNNKEL (reference sequence). Here the CDR3 DNA reads TGTGCCAGCAGCCAATGGAATCAGCCCCAGCATTTT. Amino acid sequence: CASSQWNQPQHF.

The V gene is TRBV6-6, the J gene TRBJ2-3, with a tentative D call TRBD1 (5 bases). V was shortened by 3 bases and J by 0 bases, with 10 bases between the two germline ends. The CDR3 has 15 residues. The germline CDR1 and CDR2 sequences are MNHNY and SVGAGI (reference sequence). CDR3 sequence reads: CASSYWGRSTDTQYF. The CDR3 coding sequence is TGTGCCAGCAGTTATTGGGGCCGGAGCACAGATACGCAGTATTTT.

The V and J genes are TRBV5-6 and TRBJ1-1; 8 positions agree with TRBD1. After removal of 4 bases from V and 3 bases from J, the junction contained 5 bases not matched to a gene. Germline assignment: CDR1 SGHDT and CDR2 YYEEEE. This CDR3 contains 14 residues. CDR3 in amino acids: CASSGGQGYTEAFF. DNA of the CDR3: TGTGCCAGCAGCGGCGGACAGGGATACACTGAAGCTTTCTTT.

This sequence joins TRBV9 and TRBJ2-2; D possibly corresponds to TRBD1 (5 bases). The germline gives CDR1 SGDLS, CDR2 YYNGEE. CDR3 length: 16 amino acids. Trimming removed 4 bases from V and 5 bases from J, with 18 bases in between. CDR3 sequence reads: CASSSPRWTKTGELFF. The CDR3 DNA sequence: TGTGCCAGCAGCTCCCCCCGCTGGACAAAAACCGGGGAGCTGTTTTTT.